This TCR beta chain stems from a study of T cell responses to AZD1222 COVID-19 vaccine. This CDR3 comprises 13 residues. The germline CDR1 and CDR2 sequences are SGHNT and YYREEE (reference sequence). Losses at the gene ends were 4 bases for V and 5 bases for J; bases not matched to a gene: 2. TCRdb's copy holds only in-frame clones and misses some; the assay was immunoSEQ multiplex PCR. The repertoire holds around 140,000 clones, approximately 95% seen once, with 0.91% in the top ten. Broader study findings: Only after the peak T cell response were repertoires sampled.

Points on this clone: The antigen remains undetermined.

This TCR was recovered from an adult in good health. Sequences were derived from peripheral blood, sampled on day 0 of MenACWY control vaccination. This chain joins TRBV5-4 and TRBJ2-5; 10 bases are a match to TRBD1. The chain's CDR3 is CASSTGQGETQYF. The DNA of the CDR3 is TGTGCCAGCAGCACGGGACAGGGGGAGACCCAGTACTTC.